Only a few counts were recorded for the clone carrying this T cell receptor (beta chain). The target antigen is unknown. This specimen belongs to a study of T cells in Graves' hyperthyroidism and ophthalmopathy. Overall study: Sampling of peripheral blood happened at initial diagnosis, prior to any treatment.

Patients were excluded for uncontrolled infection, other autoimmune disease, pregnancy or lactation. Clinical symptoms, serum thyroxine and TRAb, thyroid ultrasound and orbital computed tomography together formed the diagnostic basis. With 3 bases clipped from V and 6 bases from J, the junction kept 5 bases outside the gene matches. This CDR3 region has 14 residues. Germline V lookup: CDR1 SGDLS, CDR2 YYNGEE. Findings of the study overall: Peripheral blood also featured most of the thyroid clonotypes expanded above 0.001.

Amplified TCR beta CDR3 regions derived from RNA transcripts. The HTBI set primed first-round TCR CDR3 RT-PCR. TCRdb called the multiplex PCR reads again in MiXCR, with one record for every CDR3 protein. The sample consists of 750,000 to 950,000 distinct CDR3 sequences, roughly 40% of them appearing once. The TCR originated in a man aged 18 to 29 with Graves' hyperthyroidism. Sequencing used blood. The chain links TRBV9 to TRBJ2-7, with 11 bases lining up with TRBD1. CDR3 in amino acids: CASSADRGRPEQYF. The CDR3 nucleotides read TGTGCCAGCAGCGCGGACAGGGGGCGACCCGAGCAGTACTTC.